The 26 T cell receptor beta chains in this list originate from one sample, sequenced in a study of beta chain features in type 1 diabetes. Notes on the study in general: A moderate, significant TCRB CDR3 shortening appeared in type 1 diabetes across four CD4+ subsets.

Reverse transcribing all isolated RNA meant expressed TCRB transcripts were sequenced. The method was immunoSEQ multiplex PCR; TCRdb's version includes in-frame clones alone and lacks a portion of them. Here the sample spans some 200,000 clones, around 15% being singletons. Antigens of these TCRs are unknown. Material for sequencing was naive CD4+ T cells from blood. These receptors all come from a man aged 30 to 45 with type 1 diabetes.

This rearrangement joins TRBV29-1 to TRBJ1-1; 7 bases are a match to TRBD1. The CDR3 is 13 residues long. V lost 7 bases, J lost 1 base, and 6 bases stayed unmatched. Germline V gene lookup returns CDR1 SQVTM and CDR2 ANQGSEA. CDR3 sequence: CSGVQGTNTEAFF. The CDR3 DNA follows: TGCAGCGGGGTACAGGGGACGAACACTGAAGCTTTCTTT.

This chain joins TRBV6-5 and TRBJ2-3; D call uncertain. This CDR3 is 13 amino acids long. Germline CDR1 is MNHEY and CDR2 is SVGAGI. Deletions cut 8 bases from V and 7 bases from J, with 16 bases between. The CDR3 region is CASRRTGLNTQYF. CDR3 nucleotide sequence: TGTGCCAGCCGACGGACCGGGCTAAATACGCAGTATTTT.

The V call is TRBV2, the J call TRBJ2-2; no reliable D call. This CDR3 is 13 amino acids long. Trimming stripped 6 bases from V and 5 bases from J, with 10 bases between. The V gene's germline CDR1 is SNHLY and CDR2 FYNNEI. The CDR3 coding sequence is TGTGCCAGCAGAAAGGACGGGACCGGGGAGCTGTTTTTT. Protein sequence: CASRKDGTGELFF. Full variable domain (outside the CDR3, taken from reference TRBV2 and TRBJ2-2): EPEVTQTPSHQVTQMGQEVILRCVPISNHLYFYWYRQILGQKVEFLVSFYNNEISEKSEIFDDQFSVERPDGSNFTLKIRSTKLEDSAMYFCASRKDGTGELFFGEGSRLTVL.

The chain employs TRBV9 and TRBJ1-2; TRBD1 aligns across 7 bases. The germline V gene has CDR1 SGDLS and CDR2 YYNGEE. This CDR3 comprises 13 residues. Trimming at V came to 4 bases and at J to 2 bases, leaving 2 bases not matched to a gene. The CDR3: CASSIQGNYGYTF. CDR3 nucleotide sequence: TGTGCCAGCAGCATACAGGGGAACTATGGCTACACCTTC.

The gene calls are TRBV7-9 and TRBJ2-5; TRBD2 aligns across 10 bases. Germline V gene data show CDR1 as SEHNR and CDR2 as FQNEAQ (reference sequence). There are 15 residues in the CDR3. J lost 5 bases, V lost 6 bases, and 9 bases had no gene match. The CDR3 here is CASRGSGRAFETQYF. CDR3 nucleotides: TGTGCCAGCAGAGGAAGCGGGAGGGCCTTTGAGACCCAGTACTTC.

This clone was found a few times. This chain uses TRBV5-1 with TRBJ2-7; 8 bases match TRBD1. Germline V gene lookup returns CDR1 SGHRS and CDR2 YFSETQ. The ends lost 4 bases at V and 0 bases at J; junction bases unmatched: 6. The CDR3 spans 15 residues. In DNA, the CDR3 is TGCGCCAGCAGCCCGGGACAGGACAGCTCCTACGAGCAGTACTTC. As protein: CASSPGQDSSYEQYF. The variable domain in full, with the rest retrieved from reference TRBV5-1 and TRBJ2-7, is KAGVTQTPRYLIKTRGQQVTLSCSPISGHRSVSWYQQTPGQGLQFLFEYFSETQRNKGNFPGRFSGRQFSNSRSEMNVSTLELGDSALYLCASSPGQDSSYEQYFGPGTRLTVT.

This clone was seen only a few times. The rearrangement uses TRBV14 and TRBJ2-1; the match to TRBD2 covers 7 bases. After removal of 3 bases from V and 6 bases from J, the junction contained 8 bases not matched to a gene. Germline V gives CDR1 SGHDN, CDR2 FVKESK. The CDR3 covers 15 residues. As DNA, the CDR3 is TGTGCCAGCAGCCAGCCCCCGGGACTATCCAATGAGCAGTTCTTC. Protein product: CASSQPPGLSNEQFF.

The chain couples TRBV28 to TRBJ2-7, with TRBD2 as a possible D gene (5 bases). Germline loops: CDR1 MDHEN, CDR2 SYDVKM. The CDR3 consists of 15 residues. V was trimmed by 7 bases and J by 0 bases, leaving 16 bases between them. The CDR3 spells CASNYPGGFSYEQYF. CDR3 nucleotide sequence: TGTGCCAGCAATTACCCCGGCGGGTTCTCCTACGAGCAGTACTTC.

In its sample, this clone was seen a few times. The CDR3 loop is CASSLITSGANVLTF. CDR3 bases: TGTGCCAGCAGCTTAATTACCTCTGGGGCCAACGTCCTGACTTTC. The rearrangement joins TRBV7-2 to TRBJ2-6; D gene uncertain. This CDR3 has 15 amino acids. Trimming shortened V by 2 bases and J by 0 bases, and 5 bases separated the two germline ends. Germline assignment: CDR1 SGHTA and CDR2 FQGNSA.

This clone turned up a few times. The V gene is TRBV7-9, the J gene TRBJ1-5; a possible D gene is TRBD1 (6 bases). Between the trimmed V and J ends, which lost 3 bases and 8 bases, there was a span of 14 bases. Germline V gene data show CDR1 as SEHNR and CDR2 as FQNEAQ (reference sequence). There are 14 residues in the CDR3. Here the CDR3 reads CASSFTGGGEPQHF. The CDR3 nucleotides are TGTGCCAGCAGCTTCACAGGAGGGGGAGAGCCCCAGCATTTT.

The chain couples TRBV6-5 to TRBJ2-3, with D perhaps being TRBD1 or TRBD2 (5 bases each). The CDR3 is 12 residues long. Trimming shortened V by 7 bases and J by 6 bases, and 11 bases separated the two germline ends. Looked up from germline, CDR1 is MNHEY and CDR2 is SVGAGI. The CDR3 here is CASTGGADTQYF. As DNA, the CDR3 is TGTGCCAGCACTGGGGGAGCCGATACGCAGTATTTT.

The chain is built from TRBV18 and TRBJ2-5, with a weak D call TRBD1 (5 bases). The CDR3 runs 14 residues. Germline-derived CDR1 and CDR2 are KGHSH and LQKENI. Trimming stripped 0 bases from V and 4 bases from J, with 9 bases between. CDR3 region: CASSPPSGIETQYF. CDR3 nucleotides: TGTGCCAGCTCACCACCTTCAGGGATAGAGACCCAGTACTTC. The whole variable domain, remainder taken from reference TRBV18 and TRBJ2-5, is NAGVMQNPRHLVRRRGQEARLRCSPMKGHSHVYWYRQLPEEGLKFMVYLQKENIIDESGMPKERFSAEFPKEGPSILRIQQVVRGDSAAYFCASSPPSGIETQYFGPGTRLLVL.

The chain carries TRBV30 and TRBJ1-5; D is possibly TRBD1 (6 bases). CDR1 and CDR2 from the germline V gene are GTSNPN and SVGIG (reference sequence). Trimming took off 3 bases at V and 0 bases at J, with 15 bases between the two ends. The CDR3 runs 16 residues. The CDR3 DNA is TGTGCCTGGAGCCCACCGGGGGGGCATAGCAATCAGCCCCAGCATTTT. It translates to CAWSPPGGHSNQPQHF.

This clone was recorded a few times. This chain connects TRBV9 to TRBJ2-7, with 7 positions matching TRBD2. The CDR3 spans 15 residues. After removal of 0 bases from V and 0 bases from J, the junction contained 3 bases not matched to a gene. Per germline, CDR1 SGDLS and CDR2 YYNGEE. Here the CDR3 DNA reads TGTGCCAGCAGCGTAGAGCCTAGCGGCTCCTACGAGCAGTACTTC. It codes for CASSVEPSGSYEQYF. Full variable domain (rest looked up from reference TRBV9 and TRBJ2-7): DSGVTQTPKHLITATGQRVTLRCSPRSGDLSVYWYQQSLDQGLQFLIQYYNGEERAKGNILERFSAQQFPDLHSELNLSSLELGDSALYFCASSVEPSGSYEQYFGPGTRLTVT.

This chain joins TRBV2 and TRBJ2-3; TRBD2 might be the D (5 bases). The V end lost 7 bases, the J end lost 3 bases, and 14 bases lay between the germline ends. CDR3 length: 14 amino acids. The germline CDR1 and CDR2 sequences are SNHLY and FYNNEI. The CDR3 DNA is TGTGCCAGCATTCTGCACGGGAAGACAGATACGCAGTATTTT. This codes for CASILHGKTDTQYF. Full variable domain (rest looked up from reference TRBV2 and TRBJ2-3): EPEVTQTPSHQVTQMGQEVILRCVPISNHLYFYWYRQILGQKVEFLVSFYNNEISEKSEIFDDQFSVERPDGSNFTLKIRSTKLEDSAMYFCASILHGKTDTQYFGPGTRLTVL.

This chain links TRBV4-1 with TRBJ2-7; D is uncertain. The CDR3 spans 12 residues. From germline, CDR1 is MGHRA and CDR2 YSYEKL. V lost 2 bases and J lost 7, with 9 bases in between. The CDR3 sequence is CASSQPLGEQYF. CDR3 DNA sequence: TGCGCCAGCAGCCAACCTCTTGGGGAGCAGTACTTC.

There are a few counts of this clone. This chain joins TRBV7-9 and TRBJ1-1; D call uncertain. Germline V gives CDR1 SEHNR, CDR2 FQNEAQ (reference sequence). There are 13 residues in the CDR3. V dropped 1 base and J dropped 0 bases, with 3 bases sitting between them. Here the CDR3 DNA reads TGTGCCAGCAGCTTAGACATGAACACTGAAGCTTTCTTT. Translating gives CASSLDMNTEAFF.

This clone has only a few counts. This sample also contains other DNA sequences that code for the same CDR3. V is TRBV9 and J is TRBJ2-7; D is ambiguous. CDR3 size: 13 residues. The germline CDR1 and CDR2 sequences are SGDLS and YYNGEE. The V end lost 0 bases, the J end lost 0 bases, and 4 bases lay between the germline ends. The CDR3 reads CASSVAGSYEQYF. The CDR3 DNA reads as TGTGCCAGCAGCGTAGCCGGCTCCTACGAGCAGTACTTC.

This chain connects TRBV6-6 to TRBJ2-7; possibly TRBD1 or TRBD2 for D (5 bases each). The CDR3 spans 14 residues. V was cut by 6 bases and J by 0 bases, with 12 bases left in between. Germline V lookup: CDR1 MNHNY, CDR2 SVGAGI (reference sequence). The CDR3 region is CASSSGTNSYEQYF. The DNA for the CDR3 is TGTGCCAGCAGCTCCGGGACCAACTCCTACGAGCAGTACTTC.

To note about this clone: The sample contains more than one DNA sequence encoding this CDR3. This chain links TRBV20-1 with TRBJ2-3, with D unclear. V lost 2 bases to trimming and J lost 4 bases, with 4 bases between them. There are 11 residues in the CDR3. Germline V gene data show CDR1 as DFQATT and CDR2 as SNEGSKA (reference sequence). The CDR3 protein is CSARRADTQYF. In DNA, the CDR3 is TGCAGTGCTAGAAGGGCAGATACGCAGTATTTT.

This chain joins TRBV4-1 and TRBJ1-2; no clear D gene. The CDR3 length is 15 residues. The V and J ends lost 0 bases and 8 bases respectively, with 16 bases between them. CDR1 is MGHRA, CDR2 YSYEKL, per germline. This chain's CDR3 is CASSQEKQTFWGYTF. The CDR3 DNA reads as TGCGCCAGCAGCCAAGAGAAACAGACCTTTTGGGGCTACACCTTC.

The chain couples TRBV10-3 to TRBJ2-2, with 9 bases matching TRBD1. Germline CDR1 is ENHRY and CDR2 is SYGVKD. The junction had 2 bases not matched to a gene; V was cut back by 5 bases and J by 1 base. CDR3 length: 15 amino acids. The CDR3 bases are TGTGCCATCAGTTCGGGACAGGGGAACACCGGGGAGCTGTTTTTT. Translation gives CAISSGQGNTGELFF.

This clone came up a few times. The rearrangement links TRBV29-1 to TRBJ2-7; 12 positions agree with TRBD2. Germline V gene lookup returns CDR1 SQVTM and CDR2 ANQGSEA. The CDR3 is 15 amino acids. Germline trimming cut 1 base from V and 7 bases from J; bases unmatched to any gene: 8. CDR3: CSVEGLAGGLGEQYF. The CDR3 DNA reads as TGCAGCGTTGAAGGGCTAGCGGGAGGGCTAGGGGAGCAGTACTTC.

The CDR3 sequence: CSAAVRGLGETQYF. The CDR3 DNA is TGCAGCGCCGCCGTCAGGGGGCTCGGGGAGACCCAGTACTTC. The chain couples TRBV29-1 to TRBJ2-5; 8 bases match TRBD1. Germline V lookup: CDR1 SQVTM, CDR2 ANQGSEA. This CDR3 has 14 amino acids. With 7 bases clipped from V and 5 bases from J, the junction kept 12 bases outside the gene matches.

The table lists this clone with a few counts. The CDR3 is CASSYGGQGSYGYTF. CDR3 nucleotide sequence: TGTGCCAGCAGTTACGGGGGACAGGGATCCTATGGCTACACCTTC. The J gene is TRBJ1-2, the V gene TRBV6-5; 9 nucleotides align to TRBD1. V lost 2 bases and J lost 4; bases outside the gene matches: 5. CDR1 is MNHEY and CDR2 is SVGAGI in the germline V gene. The CDR3 loop spans 15 amino acids.

In its sample, this clone was seen a few times. The chain combines TRBV6-5 with TRBJ1-2; tentative D call: TRBD1 (5 bases). Per germline, CDR1 MNHEY and CDR2 SVGAGI. V lost 0 bases and J lost 4, with 12 bases in between. The CDR3 is 15 amino acids. The CDR3 protein is CASSYSSQGAYGYTF. The CDR3 region has the DNA TGTGCCAGCAGTTACTCGAGTCAGGGAGCCTATGGCTACACCTTC.